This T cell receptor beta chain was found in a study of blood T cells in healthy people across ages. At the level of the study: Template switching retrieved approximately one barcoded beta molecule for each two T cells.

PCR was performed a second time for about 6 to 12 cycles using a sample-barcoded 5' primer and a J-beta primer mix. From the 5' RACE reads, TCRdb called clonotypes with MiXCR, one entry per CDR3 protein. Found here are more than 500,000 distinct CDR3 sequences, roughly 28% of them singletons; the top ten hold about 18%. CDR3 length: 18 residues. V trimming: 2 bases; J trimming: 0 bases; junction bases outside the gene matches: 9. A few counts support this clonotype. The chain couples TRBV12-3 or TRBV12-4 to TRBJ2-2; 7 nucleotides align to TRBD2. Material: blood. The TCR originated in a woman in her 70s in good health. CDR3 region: CASSLQDGRTSNTGELFF. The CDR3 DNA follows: TGTGCCAGCAGTTTACAGGACGGGAGGACCTCGAACACCGGGGAGCTGTTTTTT.